This is a list of T cell receptor beta chains from one sample in a study of cytomegalovirus exposure and HLA in healthy donors. Assay used: immunoSEQ multiplex PCR; TCRdb lists only in-frame clones, some missing. Of approximately 200,000 clones listed, more than 65% are singletons. The specimen was PBMCs. The receptors derive from a girl aged 5-17 years in good health and CMV-seropositive. CDR3s include the opening cysteine and the closing phenylalanine or tryptophan. The D gene is left open where the match is weak. Only some rows state a clone size, as once, few, many or a class for expanded clones.

v_gene	d_gene	j_gene	abundance	CDR3aa	CDR3nt
TRBV6-1	-	TRBJ2-7	-	CASSEQGSYEQYF	TGTGCCAGCAGTGAGCAGGGATCCTACGAGCAGTACTTC
TRBV7-8	TRBD1	TRBJ1-2	-	CASSAGQGIGNGYTF	TGTGCCAGCAGCGCAGGACAGGGGATCGGCAATGGCTACACCTTC
TRBV18	-	TRBJ2-3	-	CASSLKTLQGWGTDTQYF	TGTGCCAGCTCCCTTAAAACCCTACAGGGATGGGGCACAGATACGCAGTATTTT
TRBV7-2	TRBD1	TRBJ1-1	-	CASSLALMGQGGQRMDTEAFF	TGTGCCAGCAGCTTAGCGCTAATGGGACAGGGCGGGCAAAGGATGGACACTGAAGCTTTCTTT
TRBV4-1	-	TRBJ2-7	-	CASSQAETKAYEQYF	TGCGCCAGCAGCCAAGCTGAGACTAAAGCCTACGAGCAGTACTTC
TRBV7-8	-	TRBJ2-5	-	CASRPRDTSQETQYF	TGTGCCAGCAGACCCCGGGACACCAGCCAAGAGACCCAGTACTTC
TRBV30	-	TRBJ2-5	-	CASSRPGLPETQYF	TGTGCCTCCTCCCGGCCAGGTCTCCCGGAGACCCAGTACTTC
TRBV6-5	-	TRBJ2-2	-	CASSYRLNTGELFF	TGTGCCAGCAGTTACAGACTGAACACCGGGGAGCTGTTTTTT
TRBV30	TRBD1	TRBJ2-6	once	CAGTGVFSGANVLTF	TGTGCGGGGACAGGGGTGTTTTCTGGGGCCAACGTCCTGACTTTC
TRBV6-1	-	TRBJ2-5	-	CASSEWPAGETQYF	TGTGCCAGCAGTGAATGGCCAGCCGGGGAGACCCAGTACTTC
TRBV10-3	TRBD1	TRBJ1-6	once	CAISESQGNSPLHF	TGTGCCATCAGTGAGTCACAGGGGAATTCACCCCTCCACTTT
TRBV27	-	TRBJ2-3	-	CASSFLRSVDTQYF	TGTGCCAGCAGTTTCCTACGGTCCGTAGATACGCAGTATTTT
TRBV4-3	-	TRBJ2-1	-	CASSQDLVGYNEQFF	TGCGCCAGCAGCCAAGATCTGGTCGGCTACAATGAGCAGTTCTTC
TRBV5-1	-	TRBJ1-2	once	CASSTAGDYGYTF	TGCGCCAGCAGCACGGCAGGGGATTATGGCTACACCTTC
TRBV4-2	-	TRBJ2-5	-	CASSQEFRLEVGETQYF	TGTGCCAGCAGCCAAGAATTTCGGTTAGAGGTTGGCGAGACCCAGTACTTC
TRBV7-9	-	TRBJ2-5	-	CASSLGTAQETQYF	TGTGCCAGCAGCTTAGGGACAGCTCAAGAGACCCAGTACTTC
TRBV6-6	-	TRBJ2-7	-	CASIPAGGYEQYF	TGTGCCAGCATCCCGGCCGGGGGCTACGAGCAGTACTTC
TRBV5-1	-	TRBJ2-1	-	CASSLGGEYNEQFF	TGCGCCAGCAGCTTAGGCGGGGAGTACAATGAGCAGTTCTTC
TRBV9	-	TRBJ2-7	few	CASSVGPLSSYEQYF	TGTGCCAGCAGCGTAGGGCCGTTAAGCTCCTACGAGCAGTACTTC
TRBV4-1	TRBD1	TRBJ2-4	-	CASRLTGGGDIQYF	TGCGCCAGCAGACTGACAGGGGGCGGGGACATTCAGTACTTC
TRBV7-2	TRBD2	TRBJ2-3	-	CASSRTSGADTQYF	TGTGCCAGCAGCCGGACTAGCGGGGCGGATACGCAGTATTTT
TRBV2	TRBD1	TRBJ1-2	few	CASYLGQSAGYTF	TGTGCCAGTTACTTGGGACAGTCAGCCGGCTACACCTTC
TRBV5-1	-	TRBJ2-3	few	CASSLDPKSTDTQYF	TGCGCCAGCAGCTTGGATCCAAAAAGCACAGATACGCAGTATTTT
TRBV5-4	TRBD1	TRBJ1-4	-	CATSQGGDEKLFF	TGTGCCACCTCACAGGGGGGTGATGAAAAACTGTTTTTT
TRBV28	TRBD1	TRBJ2-7	-	CASSQMTGGIYEQYF	TGTGCCAGCAGCCAAATGACAGGGGGTATTTACGAGCAGTACTTC
TRBV10-3	-	TRBJ2-5	few	CATAEGGQETQYF	TGTGCCACCGCGGAGGGCGGACAAGAGACCCAGTACTTC
TRBV5-4	TRBD2	TRBJ2-5	-	CASSSGGLQETQYF	TGTGCCAGCTCTAGCGGGGGGCTCCAGGAGACCCAGTACTTC
TRBV5-1	-	TRBJ1-3	-	CASSFGQIGNTIYF	TGCGCCAGCAGCTTCGGACAGATTGGAAACACCATATATTTT
TRBV12-5	-	TRBJ2-6	few	CASGLEGKSQAGRSGANVLTF	TGTGCTAGTGGTTTGGAGGGGAAAAGTCAGGCCGGCCGCTCTGGGGCCAACGTCCTGACTTTC
TRBV4-2	-	TRBJ2-7	-	CASSQDQGGGASYEQYF	TGTGCCAGCAGCCAAGATCAAGGCGGGGGCGCCTCCTACGAGCAGTACTTC
TRBV4-3	-	TRBJ2-5	-	CASSQDQGTETQYF	TGCGCCAGCAGCCAAGATCAGGGAACGGAGACCCAGTACTTC
TRBV11-2	-	TRBJ2-1	-	CASSLRGLLVEQFF	TGTGCCAGCAGCTTACGGGGACTGCTCGTTGAGCAGTTCTTC
TRBV6-5	TRBD1	TRBJ2-7	-	CASTLDRGGPEQYF	TGTGCCAGCACCCTGGACAGGGGGGGACCCGAGCAGTACTTC
TRBV28	TRBD1	TRBJ1-5	once	CATLRTGGFRNQPQHF	TGTGCCACCCTTCGGACAGGGGGCTTTCGCAATCAGCCCCAGCATTTT
TRBV9	-	TRBJ2-1	-	CASSPEGDNNEQFF	TGTGCCAGCAGCCCTGAGGGGGACAACAATGAGCAGTTCTTC
TRBV2	-	TRBJ1-6	few	CASSTGTSNSPLHF	TGTGCCAGCAGTACCGGGACATCTAATTCACCCCTCCACTTT
TRBV2	-	TRBJ2-2	-	CASRSGHPGTGELFF	TGTGCCAGCAGATCGGGACACCCGGGCACCGGGGAGCTGTTTTTT
TRBV7-6	-	TRBJ2-3	few	CASSQTGSTDTQYF	TGTGCCAGCAGCCAGACGGGAAGCACAGATACGCAGTATTTT
TRBV6-5	-	TRBJ2-7	-	CASSYSSGSRSYEQYF	TGTGCCAGCAGTTACTCGTCCGGGTCGAGGTCCTACGAGCAGTACTTC
TRBV10-1	TRBD2	TRBJ2-3	few	CASSAGLADSTDTQYF	TGCGCCAGCAGTGCCGGACTAGCGGATAGCACAGATACGCAGTATTTT
TRBV9	TRBD2	TRBJ2-7	-	CASSARPGGGYYEQYF	TGTGCCAGCAGCGCGAGGCCGGGAGGAGGGTACTACGAGCAGTACTTC
TRBV6-5	-	TRBJ2-3	-	CASSSLQSTDTQYF	TGTGCCAGCAGTTCCCTACAGAGCACAGATACGCAGTATTTT
TRBV2	TRBD1	TRBJ2-3	-	CATSPDRGSDTQYF	TGTGCCACCTCACCGGACAGGGGATCAGATACGCAGTATTTT
TRBV5-1	-	TRBJ2-7	-	CASASAGNEQYF	TGCGCCAGCGCCTCTGCGGGGAACGAGCAGTACTTC
TRBV19	TRBD2	TRBJ2-4	-	CASSIGASGTSNIQYF	TGTGCCAGTAGTATTGGGGCTAGCGGGACATCAAACATTCAGTACTTC
TRBV4-2	-	TRBJ2-1	-	CASSQDESTNEQFF	TGTGCCAGCAGCCAAGATGAGTCTACCAATGAGCAGTTCTTC
TRBV7-2	TRBD1	TRBJ1-2	few	CASSFTLQGAYGYTF	TGTGCCAGCAGCTTCACCTTACAGGGGGCGTATGGCTACACCTTC
TRBV11-3	-	TRBJ1-1	-	CASSWQMNTEAFF	TGTGCCAGCAGCTGGCAGATGAACACTGAAGCTTTCTTT
TRBV5-6	TRBD1	TRBJ1-2	once	CASSPSSTGLDYGYTF	TGTGCCAGCAGCCCCTCATCGACAGGGCTGGACTATGGCTACACCTTC
TRBV7-2	TRBD2	TRBJ2-7	-	CASTQTSGAYEQYF	TGTGCCAGCACCCAGACTAGCGGGGCCTACGAGCAGTACTTC
TRBV6-6	-	TRBJ2-7	-	CASSSPGTYEQYF	TGTGCCAGCAGTTCCCCGGGGACCTACGAGCAGTACTTC
TRBV4-3	-	TRBJ1-1	-	CASSQEHEAQGINTEAFF	TGCGCCAGCAGCCAAGAGCACGAAGCCCAGGGGATAAACACTGAAGCTTTCTTT
TRBV7-2	TRBD1	TRBJ2-1	-	CASSSRDSSYNEQFF	TGTGCCAGCAGCTCTAGGGACAGTTCCTACAATGAGCAGTTCTTC
TRBV7-2	TRBD2	TRBJ2-1	few	CASRTSGHFNEQFF	TGTGCCAGCAGAACTAGCGGGCATTTCAATGAGCAGTTCTTC
TRBV27	-	TRBJ2-1	-	CASGAWVGLEQFF	TGTGCCAGCGGGGCGTGGGTGGGTCTTGAGCAGTTCTTC